The 9 T cell receptor beta chains reported below all come from one sample, sequenced in a study of CD8+ T cells in alopecia areata. RNA extraction was followed by reverse transcription into cDNA, which acted as the sequencing template. The table came from immunoSEQ multiplex PCR; TCRdb's copy has only in-frame clones and leaves some out. The sample records 100,000 to 150,000 clones, roughly 61% being singletons. Sample: CD4+ T cells sorted from blood, taken at week 0. Receptor source: a human donor with alopecia areata.

The rearrangement uses TRBV20-1 and TRBJ2-7; 8 positions match TRBD1. Germline-derived CDR1 and CDR2 are DFQATT and SNEGSKA (reference sequence). V lost 5 bases to trimming and J lost 6 bases; unmatched junction nucleotides: 3. CDR3 length equals 11 residues. In DNA, the CDR3 is TGCAGTGCTGATGACAGGGGCGAGCAGTACTTC. It yields the protein CSADDRGEQYF.

V usage is TRBV6-6 and J usage is TRBJ1-1; TRBD1 agrees at 10 bases. Per germline, CDR1 MNHNY and CDR2 SVGAGI (reference sequence). Trimming took 6 bases from V and 4 from J; bases not matched to a gene: 5. This CDR3 has 14 residues. Written as DNA, the CDR3 is TGTGCCAGCAGCTGGACAGGGGGGATCACTGAAGCTTTCTTT. It is translated as CASSWTGGITEAFF.

This clone was counted a few times. The chain recombines TRBV2 with TRBJ2-1; no clear D. V lost 4 bases and J lost 2, with 9 bases in between. The CDR3 is 14 amino acids. Germline CDR1 reads SNHLY; CDR2 reads FYNNEI. The CDR3 coding sequence is TGTGCCAGCAGTGGCCAGGTTGCCTACAATGAGCAGTTCTTC. Protein: CASSGQVAYNEQFF.

The chain employs TRBV7-9 and TRBJ2-5; 7 nucleotides agree with TRBD1. The CDR3 contains 17 residues. V lost 4 bases to trimming and J lost 2 bases; unmatched junction nucleotides: 13. The germline CDR1 and CDR2 sequences are SEHNR and FQNEAQ (reference sequence). CDR3 in amino acids: CASSSSFSGQYQETQYF. The CDR3 DNA reads as TGTGCCAGCAGCTCAAGCTTCTCGGGACAGTATCAAGAGACCCAGTACTTC.

The genes are TRBV7-8 and TRBJ2-1; 8 bases are a match to TRBD2. V was clipped by 5 bases and J by 4 bases; unmatched bases: 13. The CDR3 is 17 residues long. Germline assignment: CDR1 SGHVS and CDR2 FQNEAQ. CDR3 DNA: TGTGCCAGCAGCCGGACGGCCAGCGGGGGCCATTACAATGAGCAGTTCTTC. Protein sequence: CASSRTASGGHYNEQFF.

This sequence joins TRBV4-1 and TRBJ2-3; 11 bases are a match to TRBD2. Per the germline V gene, CDR1 is MGHRA and CDR2 is YSYEKL. This CDR3 has 19 amino acids. Trimming took 0 bases from V and 0 from J; bases not matched to a gene: 8. CDR3 in DNA: TGCGCCAGCAGCCAAGAAAGGGTAGCGGGAGGGACTAGCACAGATACGCAGTATTTT. Amino acid sequence: CASSQERVAGGTSTDTQYF.

This clone was seen more than once but under ten times. This chain links TRBV29-1 with TRBJ2-5; the match to TRBD2 covers 7 bases. V lost 3 bases to trimming and J lost 2 bases; unmatched junction nucleotides: 6. Germline CDR1 and CDR2: SQVTM and ANQGSEA. This CDR3 has 14 amino acids. Here the CDR3 DNA reads TGCAGCGTTGACGAGGGGAGGGGACAAGAGACCCAGTACTTC. As protein: CSVDEGRGQETQYF.

The chain recombines TRBV4-1 with TRBJ2-7; TRBD1 aligns across 10 bases. The V segment lost 4 bases and the J segment 1 base; nucleotides outside the gene matches: 7. From germline, CDR1 is MGHRA and CDR2 YSYEKL. The CDR3 totals 16 residues. CDR3 sequence reads: CASSRGTGQGSYEQYF. The CDR3 nucleotides are TGCGCCAGCAGCCGTGGGACGGGACAGGGGTCCTACGAGCAGTACTTC.

The rearrangement joins TRBV7-9 to TRBJ2-1; D might be TRBD1 (5 bases). The germline V gene has CDR1 SEHNR and CDR2 FQNEAQ (reference sequence). Trimming cost V 5 bases and J 4 bases, with 9 bases left between them. CDR3 length: 13 residues. The CDR3 nucleotides read TGTGCCAGCAGCCCGGACAATTACAATGAGCAGTTCTTC. Translated: CASSPDNYNEQFF. The full variable domain, rest sourced from reference TRBV7-9 and TRBJ2-1, is DTGVSQNPRHKITKRGQNVTFRCDPISEHNRLYWYRQTLGQGPEFLTYFQNEAQLEKSRLLSDRFSAERPKGSFSTLEIQRTEQGDSAMYLCASSPDNYNEQFFGPGTRLTVL.